A single sample gave rise to the 12 T cell receptor beta chains below, sequenced in a study of radiotherapy plus CTLA-4 blockade in lung cancer (dated 2018 in TCRdb). Receptors were amplified or captured by the immunoSEQ multiplex PCR assay. TCRdb mirrors the immuneACCESS table, restricted to in-frame sequences. Some clones are absent from its copies; in checked studies, under half trace to an unresolved V gene, and the reason for the others is unknown. The sample records 90,000 to 100,000 clones, approximately 82% of which are singletons. The leading ten clones occupy more than 20% of the sample. The sample in question was peripheral blood, obtained from a patient treated with radiotherapy plus ipilimumab. These receptors were taken from a human donor with non-small cell lung cancer that progressed on radiotherapy plus ipilimumab.

The genes are TRBV7-9 and TRBJ2-1, with D possibly called TRBD1 or TRBD2 (5 bases each). Trimming removed 5 bases from V and 3 bases from J, with 17 bases in between. The CDR3 consists of 16 residues. Germline V CDR1 and CDR2: SEHNR, FQNEAQ (reference sequence). CDR3 sequence: CASSTQPGPLYNEQFF. DNA for the CDR3: TGTGCCAGCAGCACACAACCGGGACCCCTCTACAATGAGCAGTTCTTC. Supplemented by reference TRBV7-9 and TRBJ2-1, the full variable domain reads DTGVSQNPRHKITKRGQNVTFRCDPISEHNRLYWYRQTLGQGPEFLTYFQNEAQLEKSRLLSDRFSAERPKGSFSTLEIQRTEQGDSAMYLCASSTQPGPLYNEQFFGPGTRLTVL.

This chain links TRBV5-1 with TRBJ2-7; 7 nucleotides match TRBD1. Germline-derived CDR1 and CDR2 are SGHRS and YFSETQ. The CDR3 extends over 12 amino acids. J lost 4 bases, V lost 4 bases, and 2 bases had no gene match. The CDR3 region is CASSPGQYEQYF. The DNA for the CDR3 is TGCGCCAGCAGCCCGGGACAGTACGAGCAGTACTTC.

V and J are TRBV6-1 and TRBJ2-7; D perhaps matches TRBD1 (7 bases). The length of the CDR3 is 13 residues. Trimming cost V 10 bases and J 3 bases, with 16 bases left between them. CDR1 and CDR2 (germline): MNHNS, SASEGT. The CDR3 bases are TGTGCCACCGAAGGGCAGGGGGGCTACGAGCAGTACTTC. It is translated as CATEGQGGYEQYF.

The rearrangement links TRBV6-1 to TRBJ2-7, with D perhaps assigned TRBD1 or TRBD2 (5 bases each). This CDR3 is built from 13 residues. The germline gives CDR1 MNHNS, CDR2 SASEGT. Trimming pared 7 bases from V and 3 bases from J, leaving 13 bases between. This CDR3 is CASKGTSGYEQYF. The CDR3 nucleotides read TGTGCCAGCAAAGGGACCTCGGGCTACGAGCAGTACTTC.

V and J are TRBV10-2 and TRBJ2-2; tentatively, D is TRBD2 (5 bases). This CDR3 comprises 13 residues. Trimming left V 7 bases short and J 7 bases short, with 13 bases between. Germline V lookup: CDR1 WSHSY, CDR2 SAAADI. The CDR3 reads CASTPGWGGELFF. The CDR3 nucleotides are TGCGCCAGCACCCCGGGGTGGGGCGGGGAGCTGTTTTTT.

Points on this clone: At one end, the junction sequence differs from germline, possibly due to a read error. This chain joins TRBV7-7 and TRBJ1-1, with D hard to call. This CDR3 contains 13 residues. CDR1 and CDR2 (germline): SSHAT, FNYEAQ (reference sequence). The CDR3 DNA reads TGTGCTAGCAGCTTAGATGTGAACACTGAAGCTTTCTTT. It specifies CASSLDVNTEAFF.

There are a few counts of this clone. The genes are TRBV5-4 and TRBJ1-2; TRBD1 agrees at 7 bases. Germline V gives CDR1 SGHNT, CDR2 YYREEE (reference sequence). Trimming at V came to 4 bases and at J to 2 bases, leaving 8 bases not matched to a gene. The CDR3 length is 15 residues. The CDR3 bases are TGTGCCAGCAGCCAAGACAGGGTCTCCAACTATGGCTACACCTTC. Its translation: CASSQDRVSNYGYTF.

The rearrangement joins TRBV5-1 to TRBJ2-2; 10 positions match TRBD2. The CDR3 runs to 17 residues. The germline CDR1 and CDR2 sequences are SGHRS and YFSETQ. Unmatched junction bases numbered 6, after V lost 0 bases and J lost 4 bases. CDR3: CASSLASGRIGTGELFF. For the CDR3, the DNA is TGCGCCAGCAGCTTGGCTAGCGGGAGAATTGGCACCGGGGAGCTGTTTTTT.

The chain is built from TRBV4-1 and TRBJ2-2, with 8 bases lining up with TRBD2. The CDR3 sequence is 16 residues long. CDR1 and CDR2 (germline): MGHRA, YSYEKL. V lost 2 bases and J lost 1; bases outside the gene matches: 3. This chain's CDR3 is CASSQLGLENTGELFF. The CDR3 DNA sequence: TGCGCCAGCAGCCAACTGGGACTAGAGAACACCGGGGAGCTGTTTTTT.

The rearrangement joins TRBV5-6 to TRBJ1-2; TRBD1 might be the D (6 bases). With 1 base removed from V and 6 bases from J, the gap between germline ends came to 13 bases. The CDR3 has 14 amino acids. Germline V gives CDR1 SGHDT, CDR2 YYEEEE. CDR3 nucleotides: TGTGCCAGCAGCTTGCCGGGGGCGATGAATGGCTACACCTTC. The encoded protein is CASSLPGAMNGYTF.

This chain uses TRBV5-1 with TRBJ2-1; TRBD1 agrees at 9 bases. Germline V CDR1 and CDR2: SGHRS, YFSETQ. The CDR3 has 16 amino acids. V lost 4 bases and J lost 4; bases outside the gene matches: 9. The CDR3 sequence: CASSLTGTGTYNEQFF. The CDR3 coding sequence is TGCGCCAGCAGCCTTACTGGGACAGGGACTTACAATGAGCAGTTCTTC.

V and J are TRBV28 and TRBJ1-3, with D maybe TRBD1 (5 bases). The germline CDR1 and CDR2 sequences are MDHEN and SYDVKM. V was clipped by 10 bases and J by 3 bases, with 10 bases between them. This CDR3 is built from 12 residues. CDR3 sequence (DNA): TGTGCCACCTCGGGGCTTGGAAACACCATATATTTT. Translated: CATSGLGNTIYF.